The 14 T cell receptor beta chains given below trace back to one sample, sequenced in a study of shared clonotypes between healthy human individuals. CD45RO negativity and positive selection for CCR7 defined naive CD8 cells, a population that excluded terminally differentiated effector memory CD45RA+ cells. Sequenced by immunoSEQ multiplex PCR; TCRdb stores in-frame clones only, minus some. The table has hundreds of thousands of clones, 95% to 96% seen once. Sequencing was carried out using naive CD8+ T cells sorted from blood. These receptors all stem from a woman in her twenties or thirties in good health.

In its sample, this clone was seen once. J is TRBJ2-3 and V is TRBV14; 15 nucleotides align to TRBD2. From germline, CDR1 is SGHDN and CDR2 FVKESK. The CDR3 covers 20 residues. J was trimmed by 2 bases and V by 5 bases; bases with no gene match: 14. The CDR3 is CASSESPGLAGGTDTDTQYF. Here the CDR3 DNA reads TGTGCCAGCAGCGAGAGCCCGGGACTAGCGGGAGGAACAGACACAGATACGCAGTATTTT. Looking up the rest from reference TRBV14 and TRBJ2-3 gives the full variable domain: EAGVTQFPSHSVIEKGQTVTLRCDPISGHDNLYWYRRVMGKEIKFLLHFVKESKQDESGMPNNRFLAERTGGTYSTLKVQPAELEDSGVYFCASSESPGLAGGTDTDTQYFGPGTRLTVL.

This sequence joins TRBV6-1 and TRBJ2-7; TRBD2 aligns across 7 bases. Germline-derived CDR1 and CDR2 are MNHNS and SASEGT. The CDR3 spans 16 residues. With V trimmed by 3 bases and J by 3 bases, 11 bases remained unmatched. The DNA for the CDR3 is TGTGCCAGCAGTGACGAACTGAGCGGGGAAGACTACGAGCAGTACTTC. Translated, it gives CASSDELSGEDYEQYF.

This chain's CDR3 is CASSVGKGQPSYEQYF. CDR3 bases: TGTGCCAGCAGCGTGGGAAAGGGGCAGCCGTCCTACGAGCAGTACTTC. The chain combines TRBV13 with TRBJ2-7; a weak D match, TRBD1 (5 bases). Between the trimmed V and J ends, which lost 5 bases and 1 base, there was a span of 18 bases. Germline lookup yields CDR1 PRHDT and CDR2 FYEKMQ (reference sequence). The CDR3 contains 16 residues.

A single count supports this clone. The gene calls are TRBV27 and TRBJ2-7; weak D call: TRBD1 (5 bases). V shed 5 bases and J shed 1 base, with 15 bases lying between them. The germline CDR1 and CDR2 sequences are MNHEY and SMNVEV (reference sequence). The CDR3 loop spans 15 amino acids. For the CDR3, the DNA is TGTGCCAGCAGTCCAACGACAGTTCGGTCCTACGAGCAGTACTTC. Residues: CASSPTTVRSYEQYF.

The CDR3: CASSSDGRINEQFF. In DNA form, the CDR3 reads TGTGCCAGTAGTTCGGACGGGAGAATCAATGAGCAGTTCTTC. The V call is TRBV19, the J call TRBJ2-1, with D possibly TRBD2 on 6 matching bases. Trimming left V 5 bases short and J 6 bases short, with 14 bases between. Germline CDR1 reads LNHDA; CDR2 reads SQIVND (reference sequence). The CDR3 runs 14 residues.

The V gene is TRBV11-2, the J gene TRBJ1-1; D ambiguous. This CDR3 comprises 19 residues. CDR1 and CDR2 from the germline V gene are SGHAT and FQNNGV. The V and J ends lost 0 bases and 6 bases respectively, with 26 bases between them. In DNA, the CDR3 is TGTGCCAGCAGCTTAGATTTTGGCTTGGGCAGCTACCTAGGCTCTGAAGCTTTCTTT. Translation gives CASSLDFGLGSYLGSEAFF.

V gene TRBV28 combines with J gene TRBJ2-7; tentatively, D is TRBD2 (6 bases). The CDR3 is made up of 14 amino acids. Germline V CDR1 and CDR2: MDHEN, SYDVKM. Between the trimmed V and J ends, which lost 5 bases and 3 bases, there was a span of 14 bases. Here the CDR3 DNA reads TGTGCCAGCAGTAAGGGCAAGCGGGTCTACGAGCAGTACTTC. Translated: CASSKGKRVYEQYF. The full variable domain, in which reference TRBV28 and TRBJ2-7 provide the parts outside the CDR3, is DVKVTQSSRYLVKRTGEKVFLECVQDMDHENMFWYRQDPGLGLRLIYFSYDVKMKEKGDIPEGYSVSREKKERFSLILESASTNQTSMYLCASSKGKRVYEQYFGPGTRLTVT.

The CDR3 is CASSPGGTGTNYGYTF. DNA for the CDR3: TGTGCCAGCAGCCCGGGCGGGACAGGTACTAACTATGGCTACACCTTC. The chain carries TRBV5-4 and TRBJ1-2; 8 bases line up with TRBD1. After removal of 4 bases from V and 0 bases from J, the junction contained 8 bases not matched to a gene. The CDR3 is made up of 16 amino acids. CDR1 is SGHNT, CDR2 YYREEE, per germline (reference sequence).

The chain links TRBV10-2 to TRBJ1-5; 7 nucleotides align to TRBD1. CDR1 is WSHSY, CDR2 SAAADI, per germline. The V segment lost 8 bases and the J segment 1 base; nucleotides outside the gene matches: 5. The length of the CDR3 is 14 residues. Here the CDR3 reads CASAGGGSNQPQHF. In DNA, the CDR3 is TGCGCCAGCGCAGGGGGTGGAAGCAATCAGCCCCAGCATTTT.

The gene calls are TRBV5-4 and TRBJ2-1; maybe TRBD1 (5 bases). CDR1 is SGHNT and CDR2 is YYREEE in the germline V gene (reference sequence). V was shortened by 5 bases and J by 4 bases, with 16 bases between the two germline ends. This CDR3 spans 15 amino acids. This chain's CDR3 is CASSLDSFLYNEQFF. CDR3 coding DNA: TGTGCCAGCAGTTTAGACAGTTTTTTGTACAATGAGCAGTTCTTC. Full variable domain (outside the CDR3, taken from reference TRBV5-4 and TRBJ2-1): ETGVTQSPTHLIKTRGQQVTLRCSSQSGHNTVSWYQQALGQGPQFIFQYYREEENGRGNFPPRFSGLQFPNYSSELNVNALELDDSALYLCASSLDSFLYNEQFFGPGTRLTVL.

The chain uses TRBV7-9 and TRBJ2-5; 7 nucleotides agree with TRBD1. The V gene's germline CDR1 is SEHNR and CDR2 FQNEAQ (reference sequence). J was trimmed by 0 bases and V by 1 base; bases with no gene match: 5. This CDR3 is 16 amino acids long. For the CDR3, the DNA is TGTGCCAGCAGCTTAGACGGGACAGAGGACCAAGAGACCCAGTACTTC. Its protein is CASSLDGTEDQETQYF.

This chain links TRBV12-2 with TRBJ2-7; TRBD2, as called in the table, went unchecked against the DNA. TRBV12-2 is a pseudogene locus. This CDR3 is 15 amino acids long. DNA for the CDR3: TGTGCAAGTCGCTTATCCGGGGGAGGCTCCTACGAGCAGTACTTC. This codes for CASRLSGGGSYEQYF.

CDR3: CASSDPAYNEKLFF. CDR3 coding DNA: TGCGCCAGCAGTGATCCAGCCTATAATGAAAAACTGTTTTTT. The chain has TRBV10-2 and TRBJ1-4; D remains unclear. This CDR3 is 14 amino acids long. CDR1 is WSHSY and CDR2 is SAAADI in the germline V gene. Trimming cost V 3 bases and J 4 bases, with 9 bases left between them.

The rearrangement links TRBV5-4 to TRBJ2-1; 13 nucleotides align to TRBD2. Germline V lookup: CDR1 SGHNT, CDR2 YYREEE (reference sequence). V trimming: 4 bases; J trimming: 7 bases; junction bases outside the gene matches: 5. This CDR3 comprises 15 residues. CDR3 coding DNA: TGTGCCAGCAGCCCACTAGCGGGAGGGAATAATGAGCAGTTCTTC. This translates into CASSPLAGGNNEQFF.